This T cell receptor beta chain appears in the sequencing data of a study of cytomegalovirus exposure and HLA in healthy donors. Across the study: Among approximately 390 genotyped donors, around 80% fell in the Caucasian-associated ancestry cluster.

About this clone itself: Its antigen remains unidentified.

Deletions cut 2 bases from V and 4 bases from J, with 8 bases between. The CDR3 extends over 14 amino acids. CDR1 LNHDA and CDR2 SQIVND come from the germline V gene (reference sequence). PCR used 60 Vbeta primers and 13 Jbeta primers. The table came from immunoSEQ multiplex PCR; TCRdb's copy has only in-frame clones and leaves some out. This table holds over 100,000 clones, 82% found once. Study results and caveats: Several of the most significant clusters appeared linked to common viral pathogens, based on a later analysis. Fewer than 200 TCR beta chains were listed as cytomegalovirus-associated.

The sample comprised PBMCs. This receptor was obtained from a man younger than 40 in good health and CMV-seropositive. The rearrangement links TRBV19 to TRBJ1-4; D not certain. This CDR3 is CASSITRDNEKLFF. The CDR3 bases are TGTGCCAGTAGTATAACGAGGGATAATGAAAAACTGTTTTTT.